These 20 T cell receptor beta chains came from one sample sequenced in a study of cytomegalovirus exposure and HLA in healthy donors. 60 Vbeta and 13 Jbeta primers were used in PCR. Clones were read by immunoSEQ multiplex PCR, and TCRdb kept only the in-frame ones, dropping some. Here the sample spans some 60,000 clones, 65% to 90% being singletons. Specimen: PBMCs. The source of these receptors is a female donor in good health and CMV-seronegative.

Written as DNA, the CDR3 is TGTGCCAGAAGCTTGGCGGGGGACAATGAGCAGTTCTTC. It yields the protein CARSLAGDNEQFF. V gene TRBV5-3 combines with J gene TRBJ2-1; TRBD2 might be the D (6 bases). TRBV5-3 is placed among ORFs of uncertain function. This CDR3 has 13 amino acids. V lost 0 bases and J lost 5, with 6 bases in between.

The CDR3 coding sequence is TGTGCCAGCAGTTGGGGACAGAACACTGAAGCTTTCTTT. Its protein is CASSWGQNTEAFF. The V call is TRBV6-5, the J call TRBJ1-1; a weak D match, TRBD1 (6 bases). The CDR3 is 13 amino acids. V lost 4 bases to trimming and J lost 1 base, with 7 bases between them. Germline lookup yields CDR1 MNHEY and CDR2 SVGAGI.

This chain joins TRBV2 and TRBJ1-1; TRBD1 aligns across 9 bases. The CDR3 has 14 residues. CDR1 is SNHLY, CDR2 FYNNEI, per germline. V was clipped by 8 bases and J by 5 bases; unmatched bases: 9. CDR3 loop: CASATGGLVTEAFF. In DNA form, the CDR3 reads TGTGCCAGCGCGACAGGGGGTCTAGTAACTGAAGCTTTCTTT.

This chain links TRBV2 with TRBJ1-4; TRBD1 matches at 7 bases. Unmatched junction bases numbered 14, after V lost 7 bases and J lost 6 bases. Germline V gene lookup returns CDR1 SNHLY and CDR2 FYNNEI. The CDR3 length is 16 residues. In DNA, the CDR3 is TGTGCCAGCATAATAGGCAGGGGGACCTACGATGAAAAACTGTTTTTT. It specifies CASIIGRGTYDEKLFF. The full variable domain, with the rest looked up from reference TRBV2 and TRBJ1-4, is EPEVTQTPSHQVTQMGQEVILRCVPISNHLYFYWYRQILGQKVEFLVSFYNNEISEKSEIFDDQFSVERPDGSNFTLKIRSTKLEDSAMYFCASIIGRGTYDEKLFFGSGTQLSVL.

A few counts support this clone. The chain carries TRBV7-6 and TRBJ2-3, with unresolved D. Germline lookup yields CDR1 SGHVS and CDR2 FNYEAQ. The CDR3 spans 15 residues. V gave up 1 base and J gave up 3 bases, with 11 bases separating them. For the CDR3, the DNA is TGTGCCAGCAGCTTAGTTGTAGAGACAACAGATACGCAGTATTTT. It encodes CASSLVVETTDTQYF.

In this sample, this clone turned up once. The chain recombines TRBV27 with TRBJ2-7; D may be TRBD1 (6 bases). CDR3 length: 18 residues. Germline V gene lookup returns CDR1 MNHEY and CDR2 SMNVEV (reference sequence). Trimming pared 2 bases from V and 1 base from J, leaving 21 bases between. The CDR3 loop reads CASSLIPRGSPESYEQYF. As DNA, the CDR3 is TGTGCCAGCAGTTTAATCCCCAGGGGCAGCCCTGAGTCCTACGAGCAGTACTTC.

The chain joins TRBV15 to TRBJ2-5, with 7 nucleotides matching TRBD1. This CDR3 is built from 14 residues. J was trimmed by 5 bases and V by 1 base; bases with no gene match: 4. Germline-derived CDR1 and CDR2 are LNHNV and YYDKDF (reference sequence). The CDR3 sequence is CATSRGQGDETQYF. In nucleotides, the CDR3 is TGTGCCACCAGCAGAGGACAGGGCGATGAGACCCAGTACTTC.

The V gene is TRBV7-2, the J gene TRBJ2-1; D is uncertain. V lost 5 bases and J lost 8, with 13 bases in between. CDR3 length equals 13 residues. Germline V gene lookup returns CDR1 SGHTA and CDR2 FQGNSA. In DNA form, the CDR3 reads TGTGCCAGCAGCACCCGACTGGTCGATGAGCAGTTCTTC. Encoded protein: CASSTRLVDEQFF.

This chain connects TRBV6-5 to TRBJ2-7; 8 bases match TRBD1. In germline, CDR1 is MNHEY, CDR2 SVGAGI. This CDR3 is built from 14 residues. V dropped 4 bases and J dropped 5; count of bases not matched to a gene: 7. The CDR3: CASSSRTGYNEQYF. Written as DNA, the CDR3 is TGTGCCAGCAGTTCTCGGACAGGGTACAACGAGCAGTACTTC.

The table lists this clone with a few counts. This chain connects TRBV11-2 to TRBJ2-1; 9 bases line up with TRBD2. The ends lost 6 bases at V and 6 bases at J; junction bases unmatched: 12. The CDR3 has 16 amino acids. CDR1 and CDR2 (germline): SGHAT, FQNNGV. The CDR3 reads CASRWGTSSIGNEQFF. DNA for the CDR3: TGTGCCAGCAGATGGGGGACTAGCTCGATCGGCAATGAGCAGTTCTTC.

The CDR3, as DNA: TGTGCCAGCAGCTTTGGTGGACAGGCAGAAAATGAAAAACTGTTTTTT. Protein: CASSFGGQAENEKLFF. The gene calls are TRBV5-4 and TRBJ1-4; 7 bases map to TRBD1. CDR1 SGHNT and CDR2 YYREEE come from the germline V gene (reference sequence). The CDR3 contains 16 residues. Germline trimming cut 2 bases from V and 5 bases from J; bases unmatched to any gene: 9. Supplemented by reference TRBV5-4 and TRBJ1-4, the full variable domain reads ETGVTQSPTHLIKTRGQQVTLRCSSQSGHNTVSWYQQALGQGPQFIFQYYREEENGRGNFPPRFSGLQFPNYSSELNVNALELDDSALYLCASSFGGQAENEKLFFGSGTQLSVL.

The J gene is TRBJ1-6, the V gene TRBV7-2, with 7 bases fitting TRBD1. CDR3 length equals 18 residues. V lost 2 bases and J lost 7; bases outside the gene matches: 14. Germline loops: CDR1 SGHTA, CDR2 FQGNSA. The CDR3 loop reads CASSLKWPTGVGNSPLHF. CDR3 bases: TGTGCCAGCAGCTTAAAGTGGCCCACAGGGGTCGGGAATTCACCCCTCCACTTT.

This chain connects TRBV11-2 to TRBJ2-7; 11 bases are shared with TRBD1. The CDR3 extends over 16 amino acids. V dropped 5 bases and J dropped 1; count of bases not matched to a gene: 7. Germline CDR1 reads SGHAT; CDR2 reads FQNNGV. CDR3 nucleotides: TGTGCCAGCAGCGACCCCGGGACAGGGGGTTCCTACGAGCAGTACTTC. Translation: CASSDPGTGGSYEQYF.

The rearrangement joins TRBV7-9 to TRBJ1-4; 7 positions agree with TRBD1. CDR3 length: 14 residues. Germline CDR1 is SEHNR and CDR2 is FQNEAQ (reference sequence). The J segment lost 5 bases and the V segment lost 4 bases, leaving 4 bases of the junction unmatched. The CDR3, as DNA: TGTGCCAGCAGCTCCGGGACAGCGAATGAAAAACTGTTTTTT. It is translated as CASSSGTANEKLFF.

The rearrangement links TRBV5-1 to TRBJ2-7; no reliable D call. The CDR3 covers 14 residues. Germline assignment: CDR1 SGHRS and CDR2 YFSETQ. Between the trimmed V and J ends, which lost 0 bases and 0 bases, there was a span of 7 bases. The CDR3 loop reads CASSLELPSYEQYF. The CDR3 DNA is TGCGCCAGCAGCTTGGAGCTCCCCTCCTACGAGCAGTACTTC.

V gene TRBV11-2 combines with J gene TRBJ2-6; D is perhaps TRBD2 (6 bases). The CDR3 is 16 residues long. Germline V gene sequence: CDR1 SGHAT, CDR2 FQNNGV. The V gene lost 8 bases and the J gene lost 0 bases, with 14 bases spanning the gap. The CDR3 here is CASRGWGDSGANVLTF. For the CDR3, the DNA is TGTGCCAGCCGAGGGTGGGGGGACTCTGGGGCCAACGTCCTGACTTTC. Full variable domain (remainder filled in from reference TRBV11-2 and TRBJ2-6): EAGVAQSPRYKIIEKRQSVAFWCNPISGHATLYWYQQILGQGPKLLIQFQNNGVVDDSQLPKDRFSAERLKGVDSTLKIQPAKLEDSAVYLCASRGWGDSGANVLTFGAGSRLTVL.

The chain's CDR3 is CASSPRSTFSIGDTIYF. The CDR3 region has the DNA TGTGCCAGCTCACCACGGTCAACATTCTCGATCGGGGACACCATATATTTT. The chain employs TRBV18 and TRBJ1-3; D is uncertain. The CDR3 covers 17 residues. The V gene lost 1 base and the J gene lost 8 bases, with 21 bases spanning the gap. The germline V gene has CDR1 KGHSH and CDR2 LQKENI.

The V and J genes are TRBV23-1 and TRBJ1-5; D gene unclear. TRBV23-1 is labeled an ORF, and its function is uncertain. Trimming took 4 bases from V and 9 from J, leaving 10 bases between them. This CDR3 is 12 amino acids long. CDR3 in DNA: TGCGCCAGCAGTCCCAACCCGGGGCCCCAGCATTTT. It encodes CASSPNPGPQHF.

The CDR3 loop is CASSFDRAETQYF. CDR3 bases: TGTGCCAGTAGTTTTGACAGGGCCGAGACCCAGTACTTC. V usage is TRBV19 and J usage is TRBJ2-5, with 7 nucleotides matching TRBD1. CDR1 is LNHDA and CDR2 is SQIVND in the germline V gene (reference sequence). The CDR3 has 13 residues. J lost 5 bases, V lost 5 bases, and 5 bases had no gene match.

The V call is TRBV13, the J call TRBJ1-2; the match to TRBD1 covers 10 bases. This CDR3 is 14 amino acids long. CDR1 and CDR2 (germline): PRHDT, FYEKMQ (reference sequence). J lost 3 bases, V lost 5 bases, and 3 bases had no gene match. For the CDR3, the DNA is TGTGCCAGCAGCCACGGGACAGGGGACTATGGCTACACCTTC. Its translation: CASSHGTGDYGYTF.